These 14 T cell receptor beta chains were all obtained from the same sample, sequenced in a study of CD8 T cells in Susac syndrome. Random hexamers served to reverse transcribe roughly 0.45 to 1 ug RNA. Via MiXCR, TCRdb re-called the immunoSEQ multiplex PCR reads, giving one row per CDR3 protein. Altogether 150,000 to 180,000 distinct CDR3 sequences are present, roughly 95% being singletons, with the ten largest covering 0.16%. Sequences were obtained from CD4+ T cells from PBMCs. The receptors here all came from a human donor with Susac syndrome.

The chain has TRBV20-1 and TRBJ2-7; no firm D call. Germline V gene data show CDR1 as DFQATT and CDR2 as SNEGSKA (reference sequence). Trimming left V 1 base short and J 3 bases short, with 10 bases between. The CDR3 is 13 amino acids. In DNA form, the CDR3 reads TGCAGTGCTAGAGGGAAGGGTTTCTACGAGCAGTACTTC. It specifies CSARGKGFYEQYF.

This clonotype was observed a handful of times. The gene calls are TRBV7-9 and TRBJ1-1; no reliable D call. Between the trimmed V and J ends, which lost 5 bases and 5 bases, there was a span of 9 bases. This CDR3 contains 12 residues. From germline, CDR1 is SEHNR and CDR2 FQNEAQ (reference sequence). Here the CDR3 reads CASSLLRTEAFF. The CDR3 region has the DNA TGTGCCAGCAGCCTCCTAAGGACTGAAGCTTTCTTT.

This chain connects TRBV20-1 to TRBJ1-2; D perhaps matches TRBD1 (6 bases). Trimming removed 3 bases from V and 8 bases from J, with 10 bases in between. The CDR3 runs to 11 residues. CDR1 is DFQATT, CDR2 SNEGSKA, per germline (reference sequence). This chain's CDR3 is CSARGGLGYTF. Here the CDR3 DNA reads TGCAGTGCTAGGGGGGGCTTAGGCTACACCTTC.

V and J are TRBV18 and TRBJ2-5; possibly TRBD1 for D (6 bases). CDR1 and CDR2 from the germline V gene are KGHSH and LQKENI. Trimming took 4 bases from V and 5 from J, leaving 14 bases between them. The CDR3 is 14 residues long. CDR3 amino acids: CASSRQAGVETQYF. DNA of the CDR3: TGTGCCAGCTCACGACAAGCAGGGGTGGAGACCCAGTACTTC. The full variable domain, completed using reference TRBV18 and TRBJ2-5, is NAGVMQNPRHLVRRRGQEARLRCSPMKGHSHVYWYRQLPEEGLKFMVYLQKENIIDESGMPKERFSAEFPKEGPSILRIQQVVRGDSAAYFCASSRQAGVETQYFGPGTRLLVL.

The DNA of the CDR3 is TGTGCCAGCAGTTACGGGAGGGGGTACACTGAAGCTTTCTTT. Encoded protein: CASSYGRGYTEAFF. This rearrangement joins TRBV6-5 to TRBJ1-1; D is perhaps TRBD1 (6 bases). CDR3 length equals 14 residues. Trimming took off 2 bases at V and 3 bases at J, with 10 bases between the two ends. The germline V gene encodes CDR1 MNHEY and CDR2 SVGAGI.

The chain carries TRBV12-3 or TRBV12-4 and TRBJ2-5; perhaps TRBD2 as D (5 bases). The V end lost 7 bases, the J end lost 1 base, and 10 bases lay between the germline ends. This CDR3 has 13 amino acids. This CDR3 is CASMGAVQETQYF. The CDR3 nucleotides read TGTGCCAGCATGGGAGCGGTCCAAGAGACCCAGTACTTC.

This sequence joins TRBV2 and TRBJ2-7; D is possibly TRBD2 (6 bases). Germline-derived CDR1 and CDR2 are SNHLY and FYNNEI. This CDR3 contains 13 residues. Deletions cut 6 bases from V and 4 bases from J, with 13 bases between. CDR3 residues: CASREGWVYEQYF. The CDR3 region has the DNA TGTGCCAGCAGGGAGGGCTGGGTTTACGAGCAGTACTTC.

This sequence joins TRBV20-1 and TRBJ2-1; D is unclear. Germline V gene data show CDR1 as DFQATT and CDR2 as SNEGSKA (reference sequence). The CDR3 spans 19 residues. V lost 0 bases to trimming and J lost 6 bases, with 27 bases between them. The DNA of the CDR3 is TGCAGTGCTAGAGATAGACAAAGGCCTGGCGCATTGGCTATCAATGAGCAGTTCTTC. Its protein product is CSARDRQRPGALAINEQFF.

The chain has TRBV7-2 and TRBJ2-7; no firm D call. Germline lookup yields CDR1 SGHTA and CDR2 FQGNSA. The CDR3 sequence is 15 residues long. Trimming left V 5 bases short and J 0 bases short, with 14 bases between. Here the CDR3 reads CASSPDLTFSYEQYF. As DNA, the CDR3 is TGTGCCAGCAGCCCCGATCTGACTTTCTCCTACGAGCAGTACTTC.

V usage is TRBV29-1 and J usage is TRBJ2-1, with D hard to call. Trimming removed 4 bases at V and 6 bases at J, with 13 bases between. This CDR3 comprises 13 residues. CDR1 is SQVTM, CDR2 ANQGSEA, per germline. The CDR3 spells CSVVTVRVNEQFF. CDR3 nucleotides: TGCAGCGTTGTTACGGTCCGGGTCAATGAGCAGTTCTTC.

This chain uses TRBV2 with TRBJ2-7; D possibly matches TRBD1 or TRBD2 (6 bases each). V was trimmed by 3 bases and J by 6 bases, leaving 15 bases between them. The CDR3 length is 14 residues. The V gene's germline CDR1 is SNHLY and CDR2 FYNNEI. CDR3 sequence reads: CASSEGGARGEQYF. CDR3 coding DNA: TGTGCCAGCAGTGAGGGGGGCGCACGTGGCGAGCAGTACTTC.

This chain joins TRBV12-3 or TRBV12-4 and TRBJ2-7; perhaps TRBD2 as D (5 bases). This CDR3 spans 12 amino acids. The germline V and J ends were trimmed by 6 bases and 7 bases, with 13 bases remaining between them. The CDR3 sequence: CASRDGVREQYF. In DNA form, the CDR3 reads TGTGCCAGCAGGGACGGGGTGAGGGAGCAGTACTTC.

CDR3 sequence (DNA): TGTGCCAGCAGTTTAGGGGCCGGGTTCTCATCCGAGACCCAGTACTTC. Protein: CASSLGAGFSSETQYF. The V and J genes are TRBV12-3 or TRBV12-4 and TRBJ2-5; D not certain. V was shortened by 1 base and J by 5 bases, with 17 bases between the two germline ends. The CDR3 is 16 amino acids.

The gene calls are TRBV20-1 and TRBJ2-7; D possibly corresponds to TRBD1 (5 bases). V shed 6 bases and J shed 2 bases, with 17 bases lying between them. CDR1 DFQATT and CDR2 SNEGSKA come from the germline V gene (reference sequence). CDR3 size: 14 residues. The CDR3 is CSAHPQGIPYEQYF. CDR3 bases: TGCAGTGCCCACCCTCAGGGAATTCCCTACGAGCAGTACTTC.